This TCR beta chain was observed in a study of identical twins. Whole-study results and caveats: Twins showed weaker excess sharing in their beta out-of-frame sequences. Low generation probability was overrepresented in out-of-frame alpha sequences shared by twins. Modelling approaches yielded underestimates of out-of-frame TCR alpha sharing between monozygotic twins.

This clonotype was seen more than once but under ten times. Antigen: not known. The CDR3 contains 18 residues. Unique molecular identifiers were present on the cDNA, and a universal primer site came from template switching. Each CDR3 protein gets one entry after TCRdb re-called the 5' RACE reads with MiXCR. The sample records approximately 1.8 million distinct CDR3 sequences, around a third being singletons. J is TRBJ2-5 and V is TRBV21-1; the table's D call, TRBD2, was not checked against the DNA. The J call may be wrong; the DNA end is better matched by TRBJ2-7. TRBV21-1 is termed a pseudogene. Sequencing was performed on cord blood. This receptor was taken from a newborn girl in good health. The CDR3 sequence: CASSKKGASGLAVYEQYF. The CDR3 bases are TGTGCCAGCAGCAAAAAGGGGGCCTCCGGACTAGCGGTCTACGAGCAGTACTTC.